Listed below are T cell receptor beta chains from one sample, sequenced in a study of blood T cell repertoires in COVID-19. Profiling relied on immunoSEQ multiplex PCR, and the TCRdb table lists in-frame clones only, not all of them. This sample carries 50,000 to 65,000 clones, around nine tenths of them seen once, and the ten largest clones take nearly 4%. Sequenced sample: peripheral blood. The receptors come from a man aged 65-85 years with acute or convalescent COVID-19. Both conserved end residues are part of each CDR3. Each record gives: J gene, V gene, D gene, clone size, CDR3 DNA, CDR3 protein. D genes are given only for firm matches. Only some rows state a clone size, as once, few, many or a class for expanded clones.

TRBJ1-3	TRBV4-3	NA	NA	TGCGCCAGCAGCCGCTCGGCGGGGTCGGCGGCTCAAGCTGGAAACACCATATATTTT	CASSRSAGSAAQAGNTIYF
TRBJ1-6	TRBV18	TRBD1	once	TGTGCCAGCTCCATGGGACAGGGGGCAATTGATTCACCCCTCCACTTT	CASSMGQGAIDSPLHF
TRBJ2-1	TRBV7-2	NA	NA	TGTGCCAGCAGCCCCCCGACCAGAATTAGGGGCAATGAGCAGTTCTTC	CASSPPTRIRGNEQFF
TRBJ1-2	TRBV6-5	NA	NA	TGTGCCAGCAGCAAGGGGTTCGACTATGGCTACACCTTC	CASSKGFDYGYTF
TRBJ1-5	TRBV19	NA	NA	TGTGCCAGTAGTATAGACAGGGTCACCACCGGCAATCAGCCCCAGCATTTT	CASSIDRVTTGNQPQHF
TRBJ2-1	TRBV14	TRBD1	NA	TGTGCCAGCAGCCAAGTTGGGGGGCCCGGACAGGGTGTTTGGAGCTCCTACAATGAGCAGTTCTTC	CASSQVGGPGQGVWSSYNEQFF
TRBJ1-1	TRBV28	NA	once	TGTGCCAGCAGTACCTGGGGTGGGGCCAAGATTGGGGTTATCACTGAAGCTTTCTTT	CASSTWGGAKIGVITEAFF
TRBJ1-4	TRBV24-1	TRBD1	NA	TGTGCCACCAGTGCGACGACAGGGGTTGAAAAACTGTTTTTT	CATSATTGVEKLFF
TRBJ2-7	TRBV4-3	NA	NA	TGCGCCAGCAGCCAAAGATATCGGACAGAGGCCGGGTACGAGCAGTACTTC	CASSQRYRTEAGYEQYF
TRBJ2-3	TRBV18	TRBD2	NA	TGTGCCAGCTCATCCCGGGAGGCCCGCGCTATTAGCACAGATACGCAGTATTTT	CASSSREARAISTDTQYF
TRBJ2-7	TRBV30	NA	NA	TGTGCCTGGAGTGTACGAGAACCTTACGAGCAGTACTTC	CAWSVREPYEQYF
TRBJ2-5	TRBV5-1	TRBD2	NA	TGCGCCAGCAGCTTTTTAGCGGGATCTGGGGGGGAGACCCAGTACTTC	CASSFLAGSGGETQYF
TRBJ1-1	TRBV27	NA	NA	TGTGCCAGCAGTTTCCCCAGGGCGACTGAAGCTTTCTTT	CASSFPRATEAFF
TRBJ2-5	TRBV7-8	NA	NA	TGTGCCAGCAGCCGCATCGAGATCCCACTACAAGAGACCCAGTACTTC	CASSRIEIPLQETQYF
TRBJ2-3	TRBV28	TRBD2	NA	TGTGCCAGCAGTCCTTCATGGACTAGCGGGGGCCATACGCAGTATTTT	CASSPSWTSGGHTQYF
TRBJ1-5	TRBV7-9	NA	NA	TGTGCCAGCAGCTCCTACCTTGGGACAACTAGCAATCAGCCCCAGCATTTT	CASSSYLGTTSNQPQHF
TRBJ2-3	TRBV5-5	TRBD1	NA	TGTGCCAGCAGCTCATCCTGGTGGACAGGGGGTTGGGATACGCAGTATTTT	CASSSSWWTGGWDTQYF
TRBJ2-7	TRBV2	NA	few	TGTGCCAGCAGTGAAGCCAGGGCCCACGAGCAGTACTTC	CASSEARAHEQYF
TRBJ2-7	TRBV6-5	TRBD1	NA	TGTGCCAGCAGACAGGGGCGGAGAGAGCAGTACTTC	CASRQGRREQYF
TRBJ1-1	TRBV12-3/TRBV12-4	TRBD1	once	TGTGCCAGCAGGGCGGGACAGGCCCTTGGAGCTTTCTTT	CASRAGQALGAFF
TRBJ1-4	TRBV7-4	NA	NA	TGTGCCAGCACCCCGGGACAATCAACTAATGAAAAACTGTTTTTT	CASTPGQSTNEKLFF
TRBJ2-7	TRBV19	NA	NA	TGTGCCAGTAGTCCCGGGAACACCTGGTCCTCCGAGCAGTACTTC	CASSPGNTWSSEQYF
TRBJ2-7	TRBV30	NA	few	TGTGCCTGGAGTCCGAACCGGGGCTACGAGCAGTACTTC	CAWSPNRGYEQYF
TRBJ2-2	TRBV10-3	TRBD2	NA	TGTGCCATCAGTCCAGCGGGGGTTGGGGGCGGGGAGCTGTTTTTT	CAISPAGVGGGELFF
TRBJ2-2	TRBV18	NA	NA	TGTGCCAGCTCACCGAGAGACACATCGAACACCGGGGAGCTGTTTTTT	CASSPRDTSNTGELFF
TRBJ2-1	TRBV9	TRBD1	once	TGTGCCAGCAGCCCTTCCGGGACAGGGATCGTTGAGCAGTTCTTC	CASSPSGTGIVEQFF
TRBJ2-7	TRBV19	NA	NA	TGTGCCAGTAGTATGGGGGCCGGCACCTACGAGCAGTACTTC	CASSMGAGTYEQYF
TRBJ1-1	TRBV5-4	NA	NA	TGTGCCAGCACCCCGAATCGGGGAGTCGGCACTGAAGCTTTCTTT	CASTPNRGVGTEAFF
TRBJ2-3	TRBV27	TRBD1	NA	TGTGCCAGCAGTTTATCGATGCAGGGGGCTATAGATACGCAGTATTTT	CASSLSMQGAIDTQYF
TRBJ1-2	TRBV18	NA	NA	TGTGCCAGCTCACCCCCACAGGGCTATGGCTACACCTTC	CASSPPQGYGYTF
TRBJ1-1	TRBV19	NA	NA	TGTGCCAGTAGTACCCCCCGGGGTGGGAGTGAAGCTTTCTTT	CASSTPRGGSEAFF
TRBJ1-2	TRBV18	NA	NA	TGTGCCAGCTCACCCATTACACTAAACTATGGCTACACCTTC	CASSPITLNYGYTF
TRBJ2-3	TRBV19	TRBD2	NA	TGTGCCAGTAGTAGACTAGCGGCAGATACGCAGTATTTT	CASSRLAADTQYF
TRBJ2-2	TRBV7-9	TRBD2	NA	TGTGCCAGCAGCGGACTAGCGATCACCGGGGAGCTGTTTTTT	CASSGLAITGELFF
TRBJ2-1	TRBV15	TRBD2	NA	TGTGCCACCAGCAGAGAGCGGGGGAGTTACAATGAGCAGTTCTTC	CATSRERGSYNEQFF
TRBJ2-3	TRBV7-3	NA	NA	TGTGCCAGCAGCTCCCAGGGAGATACGCAGTATTTT	CASSSQGDTQYF
TRBJ1-6	TRBV2	NA	NA	TGTGCCAGCAGTGCCGGGGGGCGCGATTCACCCCTCCACTTT	CASSAGGRDSPLHF
TRBJ2-5	TRBV5-1	NA	NA	TGCGCCAGCAGCCTGGCGTACTCGGAAGAGACCCAGTACTTC	CASSLAYSEETQYF
TRBJ2-3	TRBV11-2	NA	NA	TGTGCCAGCAGCTCTGGACAGCTCGCTAGCACAGATACGCAGTATTTT	CASSSGQLASTDTQYF
TRBJ2-7	TRBV6-2/TRBV6-3	TRBD2	NA	TGTGCCAGCAGTTCCGGACTAGCTACCTACGAGCAGTACTTC	CASSSGLATYEQYF
TRBJ1-5	TRBV6-6	NA	NA	TGTGCCAGCAGTTACTCGAATGTGCGGAGCCCTCAGCCCCAGCATTTT	CASSYSNVRSPQPQHF
TRBJ1-2	TRBV6-5	TRBD1	NA	TGTGCCAGCAGTTATACCGGACAGGGGGCTGACTACACCTTC	CASSYTGQGADYTF
TRBJ2-1	TRBV5-4	TRBD1	NA	TGTGCCAGCAGTGAGAACAGGGGGCAAGACAATGAGCAGTTCTTC	CASSENRGQDNEQFF
TRBJ2-5	TRBV7-9	TRBD2	NA	TGTGCCAGCAGCTTAGTAACTAGCGGCCAAGAGACCCAGTACTTC	CASSLVTSGQETQYF
TRBJ1-6	TRBV27	TRBD1	NA	TGTGCCAGCAGTTTATTCGGACAGGGCTGGAATTCACCCCTCCACTTT	CASSLFGQGWNSPLHF
TRBJ2-2	TRBV27	TRBD1	NA	TGTGCCAGCAGGCGGCAGGGGGCGCTTACCGGGGAGCTGTTTTTT	CASRRQGALTGELFF
TRBJ2-7	TRBV24-1	TRBD2	NA	TGTGCCACCAGTTCTAGCGGCGAGGGATTCTACGAGCAGTACTTC	CATSSSGEGFYEQYF
TRBJ2-5	TRBV5-1	TRBD2	NA	TGCGCCAGCAGCTTGTCTAGCGGGGGACTGAGACAAGAGACCCAGTACTTC	CASSLSSGGLRQETQYF
TRBJ1-1	TRBV15	NA	NA	TGTGCCACCAGCAGAGATCGCAGGGCAGCCACTGAAGCTTTCTTT	CATSRDRRAATEAFF
TRBJ2-3	TRBV4-1	TRBD2	NA	TGCGCCAGCAGCCTGGGCCGGACTAGAGCCACAGATACGCAGTATTTT	CASSLGRTRATDTQYF
TRBJ1-2	TRBV5-1	NA	few	TGCGCCAGCAGCTTGGGGACAGAAGCTAACTATGGCTACACCTTC	CASSLGTEANYGYTF